This T cell receptor beta chain stems from a study of blood T cell repertoires in COVID-19. Study context: The origin of the acute and convalescent COVID-19 samples was the United States, Italy and Spain. PBMCs, B-cell-depleted T cells, or T cells were the source of the cDNA or gDNA that made up the material.

Original methodology: Using reference gene primer amplification, nucleated cell counts were estimated. Clones were sequenced by immunoSEQ multiplex PCR, and TCRdb holds only the in-frame ones, with some missing. The V and J calls and the clone size are those of that table, but D and trimming were determined from the DNA. The sample records about 37,000 clones, about 80% being singletons. Germline V gene data show CDR1 as SQVTM and CDR2 as ANQGSEA. CDR3 size: 12 residues. Trimming stripped 4 bases from V and 6 bases from J, with 13 bases between. Sequenced sample: peripheral blood. This chain connects TRBV29-1 to TRBJ2-7; weak D call: TRBD2 (5 bases). The TCR comes from a woman between 65 and 79 years old with acute or convalescent COVID-19. Written as DNA, the CDR3 is TGCAGCGTTGCTAGCCTAGTTGCCGAGCAGTACTTC. Translating it yields CSVASLVAEQYF.